This entry features one T cell receptor beta chain sequence. The source of the sample is a study of blood T cell repertoires in COVID-19. On the study more broadly: The United States, Italy and Spain provided the acute and convalescent COVID-19 samples. Sample material is recorded as cDNA or gDNA derived from T cells, B-cell-depleted T cells, or PBMCs.

In the original workflow: It was from reference gene primer amplification that nucleated cell counts were estimated. The method was immunoSEQ multiplex PCR; TCRdb's version includes in-frame clones alone and lacks a portion of them. That table furnishes V, J and clone size, whereas the DNA furnished D and trimming. The sample includes 190,000 or so clones, 88% of them seen just once. The germline V gene encodes CDR1 KGHDR and CDR2 SFDVKD. V was clipped by 4 bases and J by 1 base, with 10 bases between them. CDR3 length equals 16 residues. This clonotype was sampled from a woman aged 25 to 45 with acute or convalescent COVID-19. The source material was peripheral blood. V gene TRBV24-1 combines with J gene TRBJ2-6, with D possibly TRBD1 on 5 matching bases. The CDR3: CATSDRTHSGANVLTF. CDR3 bases: TGTGCCACCAGTGACCGGACACATTCTGGGGCCAACGTCCTGACTTTC.